The rows below give T cell receptor beta chains drawn from one sample of a study of cytomegalovirus exposure and HLA in healthy donors. Measured with immunoSEQ multiplex PCR; TCRdb has only the in-frame clones, and not every one. The profile covers 85,000 to 120,000 clones, with 70% to 75% appearing a single time and 2.8% taken by the ten largest. Sequenced input: PBMCs. All receptors come from a female donor in good health and CMV-seronegative. CDR3s include the opening cysteine and the closing phenylalanine or tryptophan. The order of the fields is V gene, clone size, D gene, J gene, CDR3 protein, CDR3 DNA. A D gene is named only where the DNA matches it firmly. Size values are once, few and many counts, or a class for expanded clones, and some rows have none.

>TRBV4-3|once|-|TRBJ2-1
CASSPVGAGDRSYNEQFF
TGCGCCAGCAGCCCGGTGGGGGCGGGGGACCGCTCCTACAATGAGCAGTTCTTC
>TRBV6-6|-|-|TRBJ1-3
CASSSDTHSGNTIYF
TGTGCCAGCAGTTCCGACACCCACTCTGGAAACACCATATATTTT
>TRBV5-1|-|TRBD2|TRBJ2-4
CASSSSSGKDIQYF
TGCGCCAGCAGCTCCTCTAGCGGGAAGGACATTCAGTACTTC
>TRBV4-3|-|-|TRBJ2-1
CASSQEAATYNEQFF
TGCGCCAGCAGCCAAGAAGCGGCGACGTACAATGAGCAGTTCTTC
>TRBV19|-|TRBD1|TRBJ2-2
CASRPWTGADTGELFF
TGTGCCAGTAGACCCTGGACAGGGGCGGACACCGGGGAGCTGTTTTTT
>TRBV5-5|-|TRBD1|TRBJ1-2
CASSLGQGVYGYTF
TGTGCCAGCAGCTTGGGACAGGGCGTCTATGGCTACACCTTC
>TRBV7-6|-|TRBD2|TRBJ2-7
CASSLGVEAGGSSYEQYF
TGTGCCAGCAGCTTAGGCGTAGAGGCGGGAGGGTCCTCCTACGAGCAGTACTTC
>TRBV19|-|TRBD2|TRBJ2-5
CASSKQAVTSGRGETQYF
TGTGCCAGTAGCAAACAAGCGGTGACTAGCGGGAGAGGGGAGACCCAGTACTTC
>TRBV2|-|TRBD1|TRBJ1-2
CASSIQGAPSYGYTF
TGTGCCAGCAGTATACAGGGGGCGCCGAGCTATGGCTACACCTTC
>TRBV11-3|few|TRBD2|TRBJ2-3
CASSPQGGSDTQYF
TGTGCCAGCAGCCCCCAGGGCGGGAGTGATACGCAGTATTTT
>TRBV6-1|-|-|TRBJ1-6
CASTQNSPLHF
TGTGCCAGCACCCAGAATTCACCCCTCCACTTT
>TRBV7-9|-|TRBD1|TRBJ2-1
CASSSRGPGQGYNEQFF
TGTGCCAGCAGCTCACGGGGGCCGGGACAGGGGTACAATGAGCAGTTCTTC
>TRBV19|-|-|TRBJ1-2
CASSIAGSYGYTF
TGTGCCAGTAGTATTGCAGGCAGCTATGGCTACACCTTC
>TRBV4-2|-|TRBD2|TRBJ2-3
CASNPAGGGDTQYF
TGTGCCAGCAACCCCGCGGGAGGGGGAGATACGCAGTATTTT
>TRBV6-1|-|TRBD1|TRBJ2-7
CASSGDRGASYEQYF
TGTGCCAGCAGCGGGGACAGGGGGGCGTCCTACGAGCAGTACTTC
>TRBV5-1|once|-|TRBJ2-1
CASSLLGGPINEQFF
TGCGCCAGCAGCTTGCTAGGAGGGCCGATTAATGAGCAGTTCTTC
>TRBV29-1|-|TRBD2|TRBJ2-3
CSVTSGSTDTQYF
TGCAGCGTTACTAGCGGCAGCACAGATACGCAGTATTTT
>TRBV9|-|TRBD1|TRBJ1-2
CASSVAGGDYGYTF
TGTGCCAGCAGCGTAGCAGGGGGCGACTATGGCTACACCTTC
>TRBV2|-|-|TRBJ2-5
CASSEALRGRETQYF
TGTGCCAGCAGTGAAGCGCTTCGAGGGAGGGAGACCCAGTACTTC
>TRBV10-3|-|-|TRBJ2-3
CAISESMAGGPDTQYF
TGTGCCATCAGTGAGTCGATGGCAGGGGGGCCAGATACGCAGTATTTT
>TRBV19|-|-|TRBJ2-2
CASSIGRERGLTGELFF
TGTGCCAGTAGTATAGGTCGTGAAAGGGGCCTCACCGGGGAGCTGTTTTTT
>TRBV5-1|-|TRBD2|TRBJ2-1
CASSLGSSGNNEQFF
TGCGCCAGCAGCTTGGGCTCTAGCGGGAACAATGAGCAGTTCTTC
>TRBV6-1|few|-|TRBJ1-6
CASSLDYSPLHF
TGTGCCAGCAGTCTTGACTATTCACCCCTCCACTTT
>TRBV2|-|-|TRBJ1-2
CASSVFSGVGYTF
TGTGCCAGCAGTGTATTCTCAGGGGTTGGCTACACCTTC
>TRBV11-2|-|-|TRBJ1-2
CASSAPGDLNYGYTF
TGTGCCAGCAGCGCCCCAGGGGACCTAAACTATGGCTACACCTTC
>TRBV2|-|TRBD2|TRBJ2-1
CASRVSGTSYNEQFF
TGTGCCAGCAGGGTTAGCGGGACCTCCTACAATGAGCAGTTCTTC
>TRBV7-8|medium-sized|TRBD2|TRBJ2-1
CASSLTLGTAGTRPNNEQFF
TGTGCCAGCAGCCTTACCTTAGGGACCGCCGGGACTAGGCCGAACAATGAGCAGTTCTTC
>TRBV19|-|-|TRBJ1-5
CASSSLEGVNQPQHF
TGTGCCAGTAGTTCACTTGAGGGGGTCAATCAGCCCCAGCATTTT
>TRBV4-1|-|-|TRBJ1-6
CASSQGQGHSPLHF
TGCGCCAGCAGCCAAGGGCAGGGGCATTCACCCCTCCACTTT
>TRBV29-1|-|TRBD2|TRBJ2-7
CSVEVTSGGPYEQYF
TGCAGCGTTGAAGTTACTAGCGGGGGACCCTACGAGCAGTACTTC
>TRBV28|few|-|TRBJ2-7
CAGREDEQYF
TGTGCCGGCAGGGAGGACGAGCAGTACTTC
>TRBV5-4|-|TRBD2|TRBJ2-3
CASSATNRGRKRPDTQYF
TGTGCCAGCAGCGCCACTAACCGCGGGAGGAAGAGGCCAGATACGCAGTATTTT
>TRBV5-5|-|TRBD1|TRBJ2-5
CASSPSIRGRETQYF
TGTGCCAGCAGCCCATCAATCAGGGGGCGAGAGACCCAGTACTTC